This is a list of T cell receptor beta chains from one sample in a study of response to subunit inactivated influenza vaccine. TCRdb independently ran MiXCR on the RT-PCR reads; one entry per CDR3 protein. This repertoire shows roughly 570,000 distinct CDR3 sequences, about an eighth found once; its top ten account for 10% to 15%. The sample was PBMCs from blood, taken roughly 48 days after vaccination. These receptors were taken from a man aged 45 to 65 who received an inactivated influenza vaccine. The CDR3 runs from the conserved cysteine through the conserved F or W. The D gene is left open where the match is weak. Clone size is stated in some rows and not others, as once, few, many or a class when expanded.

J,V,size,D,DNA,CDR3
TRBJ1-2,TRBV20-1,many,TRBD1,TGCAGTGCACCGGGACAGGGAGTGCCAGGGAGCTATGGCTACACCTTC,CSAPGQGVPGSYGYTF
TRBJ2-5,TRBV6-2/TRBV6-3,few,TRBD2,TGTGCCAGCAGTTACCCGGGACTAGCGGGGGGAGGTCTTCAAGAGACCCAGTACTTC,CASSYPGLAGGGLQETQYF
TRBJ1-2,TRBV20-1,NA,NA,TGCAGCGAGGGTGGCTACACCTTC,CSEGGYTF
TRBJ2-3,TRBV9,NA,TRBD1,TGTGCCAGCAGCCCCGGGACAGGGTTCACAGATACGCAGTATTTT,CASSPGTGFTDTQYF
TRBJ2-1,TRBV7-2,few,NA,TGTGCCAGCAGCTTCTACCGACGGGACCCGGGTGAGCAGTTCTTC,CASSFYRRDPGEQFF
TRBJ2-1,TRBV20-1,once,NA,TGCAGTGCTAGACATGGGACCAGTTTCGGGCGGCAGCAGTTCTTC,CSARHGTSFGRQQFF
TRBJ2-2,TRBV28,NA,TRBD1,TGTGCCAGCAGAAGACAGGGTTCGGGCGGGGAGCTGTTTTTT,CASRRQGSGGELFF
TRBJ2-1,TRBV25-1,many,NA,TGTGCCAGCAGTGACGGATACAATGAGCAGTTCTTC,CASSDGYNEQFF
TRBJ2-7,TRBV11-2,NA,NA,TGTGCCAGCAGCATTATCCCGGGGTTAGCCTACGAGCAGTACTTC,CASSIIPGLAYEQYF
TRBJ2-4,TRBV6-9,medium-sized,NA,TGTGCCAGCAGTCCCCTTCGGCGGACACCAATAGCCAAAAACATTCAGTACTTC,CASSPLRRTPIAKNIQYF
TRBJ2-2,TRBV7-9,few,NA,TGTGCCAGCAGCTTTTTAGCCTCATCCGGCGGGGAGCTGTTTTTT,CASSFLASSGGELFF
TRBJ1-6,TRBV5-1,many,NA,TGCGCCAGCAGCTCGACGGCATGGGATGGCTCACCCCTCCACTTT,CASSSTAWDGSPLHF
TRBJ1-2,TRBV7-2,few,TRBD1,TGTGCCAGCAGCTTAACCCGACAGGGCTATGGCTACACCTTC,CASSLTRQGYGYTF
TRBJ2-5,TRBV20-1,NA,TRBD2,TGCAGTGCCCCCTCGGGTAGCGGGAGGGGAGAGACCCAGTACTTC,CSAPSGSGRGETQYF
TRBJ2-3,TRBV5-1,NA,NA,TGCGCCAGCAGCCAAATTATCAGGGGAGGCACAGATACGCAGTATTTT,CASSQIIRGGTDTQYF
TRBJ2-3,TRBV4-2,few,TRBD1,TGTGCCAGCAGCCAAGATCTGGGGCAGGGGGCAGATACGCAGTATTTT,CASSQDLGQGADTQYF
TRBJ2-7,TRBV3-1,few,TRBD2,TGTGCCAGCAGCCAAGATACGCGGGGGTTGTACGAGCAGTACTTC,CASSQDTRGLYEQYF
TRBJ2-3,TRBV12-3/TRBV12-4,NA,TRBD2,TGTGCCAGCAGTATAGCGGGAGTACCTTCAGATACGCAGTATTTT,CASSIAGVPSDTQYF
TRBJ2-7,TRBV4-2,NA,NA,TGTGCCAGCAGCGGACCTCGGACAGGGAGGCCGGGAGGGTTCGACGAGCAGTACTTC,CASSGPRTGRPGGFDEQYF
TRBJ2-7,TRBV5-1,few,NA,TGCGCCAGCAGCTTGTCCCCGATCGCCTCCTACGAGCAGTACTTC,CASSLSPIASYEQYF
TRBJ2-5,TRBV6-1,NA,TRBD2,TGTGCCAGCAGCCCCCGGGACTACTATGTCCAAGAGACCCAGTACTTC,CASSPRDYYVQETQYF
TRBJ2-5,TRBV7-2,few,NA,TGTGCCAGCAGCTTAGCCCACCAGGGCCTTTTATCCTTC,CASSLAHQGLLSF
TRBJ1-4,TRBV7-2,NA,NA,TGTGCCAGCAGCTTGGTCCAGGGGATTGGAGAAAAACTGTTTTTT,CASSLVQGIGEKLFF
TRBJ1-6,TRBV4-3,few,NA,TGCGCCAGCAGCCAAGATCTCGTGGAGACCGATAATTCACCCCTCCACTTT,CASSQDLVETDNSPLHF
TRBJ2-3,TRBV4-2,NA,NA,TGTGCCAGCAGCCAGGGGACGGGGGGCCTGGCTACAGATACGCAGTATTTT,CASSQGTGGLATDTQYF
TRBJ2-1,TRBV29-1,many,TRBD2,TGCAGCGTTGCGTCTAGCGGGAGAAGTGAGCAGTTCTTC,CSVASSGRSEQFF
TRBJ2-1,TRBV20-1,few,TRBD2,TGCAGTGCTAGAGTTGGCAGGGCTAGCGGGTCTTACTACAATGAGCAGTTCTTC,CSARVGRASGSYYNEQFF
TRBJ1-6,TRBV4-3,NA,NA,TGCGCCAGCAGCCAAGAGGTGTTCTCACCCCTCCACTTT,CASSQEVFSPLHF
TRBJ2-7,TRBV7-2,NA,TRBD1,TGTGCCAGCAGCAACAGACAGGGCTCCTACGAGCAGTACTTC,CASSNRQGSYEQYF
TRBJ2-7,TRBV4-3,many,NA,TGCGCCAGCAGCCAAGAAGTAGACTTACCCTCCTACGAGCAGTACTTC,CASSQEVDLPSYEQYF
TRBJ2-7,TRBV18,many,NA,TGTGCCAGCTCACCGCGATCGGGGCCGTCCGACGAGCAGTACTTC,CASSPRSGPSDEQYF
TRBJ2-1,TRBV4-1,once,NA,TGCGCCAGCAGCCAAGGCCAGGCCATTAGCTCCTACAATGAGCAGTTCTTC,CASSQGQAISSYNEQFF
TRBJ2-3,TRBV5-1,many,NA,TGCGCCAGCAGCTTAATAGGAGATACGCAGTATTTT,CASSLIGDTQYF
TRBJ2-2,TRBV6-1,few,NA,TGTGCCAGCAGTGAAATGGAGCGGTTGGGAACCGGGGAGCTGTTTTTT,CASSEMERLGTGELFF
TRBJ1-1,TRBV10-3,few,NA,TGTGCCATAGGGGACACCCTGAACACTGAAGCTTTCTTT,CAIGDTLNTEAFF
TRBJ2-7,TRBV29-1,NA,NA,TGCAGCGTTCCCGGGACGCCCTACGAGCAGTACTTC,CSVPGTPYEQYF
TRBJ2-1,TRBV15,NA,NA,TGTGCCACCAGCGCCGGGACGGGTTCTTGGGTGCAGTTCTTC,CATSAGTGSWVQFF
TRBJ2-7,TRBV10-3,NA,NA,TGTGCCATCAAGGGGGACCCATACGAGCAGTACTTC,CAIKGDPYEQYF
TRBJ2-7,TRBV4-1,many,TRBD2,TGCGCCAGCAGCCAAGATGATGGGGGGGCCTACGAGCAGTACTTC,CASSQDDGGAYEQYF
TRBJ1-3,TRBV6-5,few,NA,TGTGCCAGCAGTTATGAGTCGGGCTCTGGAAACACCATATATTTT,CASSYESGSGNTIYF
TRBJ2-3,TRBV28,few,TRBD2,TGTGCCAGCAGTCGTCGAGCGGGGATCAGCACAGATACGCAGTATTTT,CASSRRAGISTDTQYF
TRBJ2-2,TRBV12-3/TRBV12-4,many,TRBD2,TGTGCCAGCAACCGGCAGGGAGGGCCCGGGGAGCTGTTTTTT,CASNRQGGPGELFF
TRBJ1-1,TRBV5-1,NA,NA,TGCGCCAGCAGTGCCCCCAGCAGGGCGAACACTGAAGCTTTCTTT,CASSAPSRANTEAFF
TRBJ1-6,TRBV9,NA,NA,TGTGCCAGCAGCGTAAGCAGCTCCTATAATTCACCCCTCCACTTT,CASSVSSSYNSPLHF
TRBJ2-3,TRBV29-1,NA,TRBD1,TGCAGCGTTGGAAGGGGGCCGACAGATACGCAGTATTTT,CSVGRGPTDTQYF
TRBJ1-2,TRBV6-1,NA,NA,TGTGCCAGCAGTGTCGGTGGGTCCACCTATGGCTACACCTTC,CASSVGGSTYGYTF
TRBJ2-2,TRBV20-1,NA,TRBD2,TGCAGTGCCAAGCTCGGGGGGAACCCACGCGGGGAGCTGTTTTTT,CSAKLGGNPRGELFF
TRBJ2-7,TRBV20-1,many,NA,TGCAGTGCTGATCGGGACTTATCCTACGAGCAGTACTTC,CSADRDLSYEQYF
TRBJ1-1,TRBV29-1,NA,NA,TGCAGCGTTGACCGTCAGCGTCAGAACACTGAAGCTTTCTTT,CSVDRQRQNTEAFF
TRBJ1-5,TRBV5-1,NA,TRBD1,TGCGCCAGCAGCTCACAGGGGCGAGGGGAGCCCCAGCATTTT,CASSSQGRGEPQHF
TRBJ1-2,TRBV7-9,NA,NA,TGTGCCAGCAGCCCCCTCGCCCCGCGGGTCTATGGCTACACCTTC,CASSPLAPRVYGYTF
TRBJ1-5,TRBV29-1,few,NA,TGCAGCGTTGGCCACAGGGAAGGACAGCCCCAGCATTTT,CSVGHREGQPQHF